This is a list of T cell receptor beta chains from one sample in a study of cytomegalovirus exposure and HLA in healthy donors. Assay: immunoSEQ multiplex PCR; the TCRdb copy retains only in-frame clones and omits some. Here the sample spans 100,000 to 150,000 clones, around 72% being singletons. The sample consisted of PBMCs. These receptors all stem from a man younger than 45 in good health and CMV-seronegative. Both conserved end residues are part of each CDR3. The order of the fields is CDR3 protein, CDR3 length, J gene, clone size, D gene, V gene. A D gene is named only where the DNA matches it firmly. Some rows mark clone size as missing; the rest say once, few, many or name a class of expanded clone.

CASSFGTSAYEQYF,14,TRBJ2-7,NA,TRBD2,TRBV5-1
CASSLVSGVTGELFF,15,TRBJ2-2,NA,NA,TRBV7-8
CASTETGGTDGYTF,14,TRBJ1-2,NA,TRBD1,TRBV28
CASSQIGEGNTEAFF,15,TRBJ1-1,NA,NA,TRBV4-3
CASSGLADNEQFF,13,TRBJ2-1,NA,TRBD2,TRBV2
CASSLSSVSTYEQYF,15,TRBJ2-7,NA,NA,TRBV28
CASSQDRQGAYEQYF,15,TRBJ2-7,NA,TRBD1,TRBV4-1
CASSLVLGNTIYF,13,TRBJ1-3,NA,NA,TRBV7-2
CASSSSPGGPSSPLHF,16,TRBJ1-6,NA,NA,TRBV19
CASTRGGGVNNEQFF,15,TRBJ2-1,once,TRBD2,TRBV5-1
CASSYSGAYEQYF,13,TRBJ2-7,NA,NA,TRBV6-6
CASSRAGTSGGRSYNEQFF,19,TRBJ2-1,NA,TRBD2,TRBV4-1
CASSVQGSSYNSPLHF,16,TRBJ1-6,NA,NA,TRBV9
CASSFVGGAGDTQYF,15,TRBJ2-3,NA,NA,TRBV5-4
CASSERQGAFYGYTF,15,TRBJ1-2,NA,TRBD1,TRBV2
CASSQEVTGIRGYTF,15,TRBJ1-2,NA,NA,TRBV4-2
CASSFDTSYEQYF,13,TRBJ2-7,once,NA,TRBV11-3
CASSQGVGGEGEQYF,15,TRBJ2-7,few,TRBD1,TRBV7-9
CASSLDYVPRQLKTGELFF,19,TRBJ2-2,NA,NA,TRBV11-2
CAWSGQGNTEAFF,13,TRBJ1-1,NA,TRBD1,TRBV30
CASSWTGQQETQYF,14,TRBJ2-5,few,NA,TRBV5-6
CASRLPPDLPRGTGELFF,18,TRBJ2-2,NA,NA,TRBV28